Included here is one TCR beta chain sequence, with context. Its antigen remains unknown. CDR1 and CDR2 (germline): SGDLS, YYNGEE. V lost 0 bases, J lost 0 bases, and 8 bases lay in between. The CDR3 sequence is 15 residues long. This entry comes from a study of T cell responses to AZD1222 COVID-19 vaccine. Notes on the study in general: Close to half of all spike-specific TCRs reportedly target regions of the variants that are unmutated.

Clones were sequenced by immunoSEQ multiplex PCR, and TCRdb holds only the in-frame ones, with some missing. This sample has 100,000 to 150,000 clones; more than 90% occur once, and the top ten carry around 1.1%. This clonotype originated in an adult who received the AZD1222 COVID-19 vaccine. The gene calls are TRBV9 and TRBJ2-3; no reliable D call. The input for sequencing was peripheral blood, taken 28 days after the second AZD1222 dose. The CDR3 nucleotides are TGTGCCAGCAGCGTAGACCCATCGAGCACAGATACGCAGTATTTT. Protein sequence: CASSVDPSSTDTQYF.